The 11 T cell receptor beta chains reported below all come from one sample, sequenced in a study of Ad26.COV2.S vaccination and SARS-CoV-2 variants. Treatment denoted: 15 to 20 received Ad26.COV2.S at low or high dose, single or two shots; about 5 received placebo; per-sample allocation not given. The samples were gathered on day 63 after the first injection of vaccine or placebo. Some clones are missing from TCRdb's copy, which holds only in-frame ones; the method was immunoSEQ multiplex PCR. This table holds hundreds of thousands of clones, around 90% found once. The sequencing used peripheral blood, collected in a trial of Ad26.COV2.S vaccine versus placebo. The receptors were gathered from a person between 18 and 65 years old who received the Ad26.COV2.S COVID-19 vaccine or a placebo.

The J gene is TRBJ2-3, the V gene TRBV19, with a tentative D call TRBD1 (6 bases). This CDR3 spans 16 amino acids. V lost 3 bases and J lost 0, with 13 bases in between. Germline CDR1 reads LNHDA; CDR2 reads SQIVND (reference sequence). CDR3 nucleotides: TGTGCCAGTAGTATTACAGGGAGAGGCAGCACAGATACGCAGTATTTT. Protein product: CASSITGRGSTDTQYF.

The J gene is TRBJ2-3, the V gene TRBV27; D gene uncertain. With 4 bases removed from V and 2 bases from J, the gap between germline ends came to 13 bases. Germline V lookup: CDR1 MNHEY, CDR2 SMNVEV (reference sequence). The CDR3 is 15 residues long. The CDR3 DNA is TGTGCCAGCAGTTGGCTTCCTAATCCCACAGATACGCAGTATTTT. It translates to CASSWLPNPTDTQYF.

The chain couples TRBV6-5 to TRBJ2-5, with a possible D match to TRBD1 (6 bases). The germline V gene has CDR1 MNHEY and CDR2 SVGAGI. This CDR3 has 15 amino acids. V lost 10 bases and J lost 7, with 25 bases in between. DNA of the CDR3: TGTGCCACCTCAGAGCAGGGGCCGCCCGTAGGGACCCAGTACTTC. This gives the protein CATSEQGPPVGTQYF.

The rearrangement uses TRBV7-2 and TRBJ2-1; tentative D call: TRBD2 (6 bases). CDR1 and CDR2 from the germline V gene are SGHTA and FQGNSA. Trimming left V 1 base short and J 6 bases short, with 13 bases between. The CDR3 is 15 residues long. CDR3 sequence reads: CASSLGGLSGNEQFF. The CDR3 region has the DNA TGTGCCAGCAGCTTAGGGGGACTCTCAGGCAATGAGCAGTTCTTC.

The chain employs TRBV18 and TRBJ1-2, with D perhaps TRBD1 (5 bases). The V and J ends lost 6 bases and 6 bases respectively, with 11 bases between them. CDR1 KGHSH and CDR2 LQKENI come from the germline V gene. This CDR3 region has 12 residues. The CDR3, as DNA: TGTGCCAGCTCCGACAGAGTCCATGGCTACACCTTC. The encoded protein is CASSDRVHGYTF. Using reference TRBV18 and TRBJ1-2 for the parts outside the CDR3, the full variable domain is NAGVMQNPRHLVRRRGQEARLRCSPMKGHSHVYWYRQLPEEGLKFMVYLQKENIIDESGMPKERFSAEFPKEGPSILRIQQVVRGDSAAYFCASSDRVHGYTFGSGTRLTVV.

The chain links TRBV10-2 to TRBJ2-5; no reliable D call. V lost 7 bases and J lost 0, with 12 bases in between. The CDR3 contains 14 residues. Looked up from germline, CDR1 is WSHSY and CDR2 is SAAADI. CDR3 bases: TGCGCCAGCAACCAGGAGATACACCAAGAGACCCAGTACTTC. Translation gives CASNQEIHQETQYF.

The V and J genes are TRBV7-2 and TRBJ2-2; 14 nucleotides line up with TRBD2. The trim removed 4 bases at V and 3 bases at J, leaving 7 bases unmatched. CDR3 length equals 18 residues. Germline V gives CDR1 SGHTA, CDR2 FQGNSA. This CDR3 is CASSSRGLAGVDTGELFF. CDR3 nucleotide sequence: TGTGCCAGCAGCTCTAGGGGACTAGCGGGGGTAGACACCGGGGAGCTGTTTTTT.

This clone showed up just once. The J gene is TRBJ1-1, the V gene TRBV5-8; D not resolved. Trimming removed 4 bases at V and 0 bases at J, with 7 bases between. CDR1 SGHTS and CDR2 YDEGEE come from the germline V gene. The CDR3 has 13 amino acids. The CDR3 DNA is TGTGCCAGCAGCCGCGGACTGAACACTGAAGCTTTCTTT. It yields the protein CASSRGLNTEAFF.

For the CDR3, the DNA is TGTGCCAGCAATCTGAAAAAAGGGTCTAGCACAGATACGCAGTATTTT. Translating gives CASNLKKGSSTDTQYF. The chain links TRBV7-9 to TRBJ2-3; unclear D gene. The V end lost 7 bases, the J end lost 0 bases, and 17 bases lay between the germline ends. Germline lookup yields CDR1 SEHNR and CDR2 FQNEAQ (reference sequence). The CDR3 is made up of 16 amino acids.

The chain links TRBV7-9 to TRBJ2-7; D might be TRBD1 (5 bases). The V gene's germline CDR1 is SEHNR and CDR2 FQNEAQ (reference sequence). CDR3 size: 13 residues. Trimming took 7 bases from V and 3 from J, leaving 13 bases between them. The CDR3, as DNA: TGTGCCAGCATGAGTCAGGGTCACTACGAGCAGTACTTC. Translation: CASMSQGHYEQYF.

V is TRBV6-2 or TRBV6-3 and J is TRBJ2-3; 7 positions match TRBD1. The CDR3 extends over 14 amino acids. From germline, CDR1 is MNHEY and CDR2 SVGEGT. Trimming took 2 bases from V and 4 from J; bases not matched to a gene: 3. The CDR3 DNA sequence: TGTGCCAGCAGTTACCTTGGACAGGCAGATACGCAGTATTTT. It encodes CASSYLGQADTQYF.